The T cell receptor (beta chain) described here comes from a study of CD8 T cells in ankylosing spondylitis. For TCR beta, libraries came from quantitative 5'-RACE with molecular barcodes. MiXCR, run by TCRdb on the 5' RACE reads, gives a single entry per CDR3 protein. The sample shows about 250,000 distinct CDR3 sequences, roughly a third of them seen only once. Study-level findings and limits: Past research had described some motif variants in reactive arthritis synovial fluid and blood. Relatively rare in peripheral blood, disease-linked clones were also CD8+.

As to this clonotype: The antigen is unknown.

J was trimmed by 3 bases and V by 9 bases; bases with no gene match: 3. CDR1 LGHDT and CDR2 YNNKEL come from the germline V gene (reference sequence). This CDR3 contains 12 residues. The receptor comes from a male donor with ankylosing spondylitis or in good health (not recorded which). The sequencing sample was made of blood, either unsorted or a sorted T cell fraction (not recorded which). V gene TRBV3-1 combines with J gene TRBJ2-3; TRBD2 agrees at 7 bases. In DNA form, the CDR3 reads TGTGCCAGACTGGGGGGGACAGATACGCAGTATTTT. Translation: CARLGGTDTQYF.